A selection of T cell receptor beta chains follows, all from one sample in a study of cytomegalovirus exposure and HLA in healthy donors. The table came from immunoSEQ multiplex PCR; TCRdb's copy has only in-frame clones and leaves some out. This sample carries approximately 180,000 clones, approximately 78% of them seen once, and the ten largest clones take around 1.7%. Sequencing input: PBMCs. The receptors stem from a young woman in good health and CMV-seronegative. Both conserved end residues are part of each CDR3. Fields, in order: V gene, clone size, J gene, CDR3 protein. Clone size is not always given. Where it is, it says once, few, many or a class for expanded clones.

TRBV28,.,TRBJ1-2,CASSFTRATGQGNGYTF
TRBV6-1,.,TRBJ2-7,CASSARVYEQYF
TRBV7-2,.,TRBJ2-1,CASSQPGVAGGPGQFF
TRBV7-9,.,TRBJ1-2,CASSPRGQGAGVYGYTF
TRBV21-1,.,TRBJ2-5,CASERGEGGPGETQYF
TRBV4-3,.,TRBJ2-3,CASSQDYRGRTDTQYF
TRBV4-1,.,TRBJ2-5,CASSQVQGGKQYF
TRBV18,.,TRBJ1-2,CASSPSREEYNYGYTF
TRBV7-9,.,TRBJ2-1,CASSLTENLFTYNEQFF
TRBV10-3,.,TRBJ2-7,CAIRRREGSYEQYF
TRBV5-6,.,TRBJ2-5,CASSEWGGYQETQYF
TRBV7-9,once,TRBJ1-1,CASSFTGGMNTEAFF